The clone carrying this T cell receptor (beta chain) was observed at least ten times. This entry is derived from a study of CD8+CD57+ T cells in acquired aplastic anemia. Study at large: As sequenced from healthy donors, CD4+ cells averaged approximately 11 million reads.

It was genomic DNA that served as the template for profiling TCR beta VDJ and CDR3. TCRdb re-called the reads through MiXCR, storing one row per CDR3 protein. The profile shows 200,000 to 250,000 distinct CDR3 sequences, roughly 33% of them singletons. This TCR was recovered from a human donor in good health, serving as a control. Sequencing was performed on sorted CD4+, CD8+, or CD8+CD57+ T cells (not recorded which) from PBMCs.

The CDR3 is CASRDDRSTEAFF. The CDR3 DNA is TGTGCCAGCAGGGATGACCGAAGCACTGAAGCTTTCTTT. This chain uses TRBV12-3 or TRBV12-4 with TRBJ1-1; D ambiguous. The CDR3 totals 13 residues. V was shortened by 6 bases and J by 4 bases, with 12 bases between the two germline ends.